The sequence of this T cell receptor (beta chain) was determined in a study of vaccination and CD4 T cells after COVID-19. Stated treatment: roughly 10-day PBMC culture with coronavirus spike peptide pools or control peptides (ViraFEST assay). Peptide pools at roughly 10 ug/ml, together with roughly 10 IU/ml IL-2, were added to cultures of under 2.5 million PBMCs per well. The Oncomine TCR Beta short-read assay was what sequenced the DNA obtained from cultured CD4+ T cells. Genomic DNA was extracted from cultured CD4+ T cells. TCRdb re-called the PCR reads with MiXCR, one entry per CDR3 protein. Among about 10,000 distinct CDR3 sequences listed, roughly 23% were seen once. As for this clonotype: The antigen is undetermined.

Specimen: CD4+ T cells from blood, cultured in vitro, collected before SARS-CoV-2 vaccination. The sequence came from a human donor who received a COVID-19 vaccine.

For the CDR3, the DNA is TGCGCCAGCAGCCAAGGGTACACAGAGAGCTCCTATAATTCACCCCTCCACTTT. The encoded protein is CASSQGYTESSYNSPLHF. This sequence joins TRBV4-1 and TRBJ1-6; D gene unclear. CDR1 MGHRA and CDR2 YSYEKL come from the germline V gene. The CDR3 extends over 18 amino acids. The V end was cut by 1 base, the J end by 0 bases, with 13 bases between.